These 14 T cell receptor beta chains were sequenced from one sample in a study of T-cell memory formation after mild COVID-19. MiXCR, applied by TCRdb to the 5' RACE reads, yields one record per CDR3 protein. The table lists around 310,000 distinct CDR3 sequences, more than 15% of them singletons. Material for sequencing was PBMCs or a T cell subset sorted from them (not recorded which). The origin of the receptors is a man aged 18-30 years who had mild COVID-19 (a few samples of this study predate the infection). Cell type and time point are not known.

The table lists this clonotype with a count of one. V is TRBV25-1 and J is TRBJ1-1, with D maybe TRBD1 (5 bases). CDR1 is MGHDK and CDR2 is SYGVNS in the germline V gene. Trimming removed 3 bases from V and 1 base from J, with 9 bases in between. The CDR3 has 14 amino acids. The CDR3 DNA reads TGTGCCAGCAGTGAGGTTACAGGGAACACTGAAGCTTTCTTT. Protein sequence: CASSEVTGNTEAFF.

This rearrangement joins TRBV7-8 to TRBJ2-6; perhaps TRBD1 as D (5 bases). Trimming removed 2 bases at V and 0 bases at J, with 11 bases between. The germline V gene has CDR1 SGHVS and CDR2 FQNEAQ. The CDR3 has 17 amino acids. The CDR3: CASSLRRQSSGANVLTF. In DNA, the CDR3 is TGTGCCAGCAGCTTACGGCGACAGTCCTCTGGGGCCAACGTCCTGACTTTC.

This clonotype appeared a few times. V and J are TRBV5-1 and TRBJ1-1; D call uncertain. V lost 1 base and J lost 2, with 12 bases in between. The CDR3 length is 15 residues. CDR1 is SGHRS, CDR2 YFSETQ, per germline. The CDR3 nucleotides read TGCGCCAGCAGCTTGAATGGTCCGACAAACACTGAAGCTTTCTTT. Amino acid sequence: CASSLNGPTNTEAFF.

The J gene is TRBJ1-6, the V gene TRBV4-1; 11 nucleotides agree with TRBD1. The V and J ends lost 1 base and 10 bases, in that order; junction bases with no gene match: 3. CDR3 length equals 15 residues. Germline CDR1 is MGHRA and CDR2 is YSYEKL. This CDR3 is CASSQVGDRGSPLHF. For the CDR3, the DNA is TGCGCCAGCAGCCAAGTTGGGGACAGGGGGTCACCCCTCCACTTT.

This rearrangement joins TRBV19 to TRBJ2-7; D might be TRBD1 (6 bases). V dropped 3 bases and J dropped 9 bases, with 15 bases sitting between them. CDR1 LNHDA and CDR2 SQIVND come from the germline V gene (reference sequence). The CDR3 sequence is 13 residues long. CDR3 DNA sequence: TGTGCCAGTAGTATGGCGGCAGGGGAGTGGCAGTACGTC. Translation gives CASSMAAGEWQYV.

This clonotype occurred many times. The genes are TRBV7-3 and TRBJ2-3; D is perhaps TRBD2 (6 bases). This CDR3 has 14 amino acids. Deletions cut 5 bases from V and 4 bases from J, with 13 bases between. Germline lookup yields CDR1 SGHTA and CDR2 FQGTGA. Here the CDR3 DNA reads TGTGCCAGCAGCCCCTTTGCGGGGTCAGATACGCAGTATTTT. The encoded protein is CASSPFAGSDTQYF.

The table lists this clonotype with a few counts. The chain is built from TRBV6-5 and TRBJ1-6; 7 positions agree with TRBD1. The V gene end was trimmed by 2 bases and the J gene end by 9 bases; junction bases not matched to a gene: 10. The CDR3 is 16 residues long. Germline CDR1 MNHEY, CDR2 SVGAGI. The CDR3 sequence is CASSYHTTGRSSPLHF. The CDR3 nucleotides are TGTGCCAGCAGTTACCATACGACAGGGAGAAGTTCACCCCTCCACTTT.

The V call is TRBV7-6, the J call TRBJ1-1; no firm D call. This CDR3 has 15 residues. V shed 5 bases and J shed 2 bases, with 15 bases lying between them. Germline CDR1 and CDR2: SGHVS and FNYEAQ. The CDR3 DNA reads TGTGCCAGCAGCCCCCGGCGCCCACCTAACACTGAAGCTTTCTTT. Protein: CASSPRRPPNTEAFF.

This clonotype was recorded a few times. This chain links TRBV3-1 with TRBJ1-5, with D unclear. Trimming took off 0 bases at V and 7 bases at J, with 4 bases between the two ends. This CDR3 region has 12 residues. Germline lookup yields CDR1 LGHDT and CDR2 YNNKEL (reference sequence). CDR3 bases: TGTGCCAGCAGCCAAGATCGACAGCCCCAGCATTTT. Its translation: CASSQDRQPQHF. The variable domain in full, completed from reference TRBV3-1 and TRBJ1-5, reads DTAVSQTPKYLVTQMGNDKSIKCEQNLGHDTMYWYKQDSKKFLKIMFSYNNKELIINETVPNRFSPKSPDKAHLNLHINSLELGDSAVYFCASSQDRQPQHFGDGTRLSIL.

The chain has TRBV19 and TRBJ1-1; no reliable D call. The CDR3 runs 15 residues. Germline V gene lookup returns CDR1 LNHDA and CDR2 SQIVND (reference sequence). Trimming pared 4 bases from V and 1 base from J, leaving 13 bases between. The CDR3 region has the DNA TGTGCCAGTAGTAAAGGGCACGGGGAGAACACTGAAGCTTTCTTT. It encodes CASSKGHGENTEAFF.

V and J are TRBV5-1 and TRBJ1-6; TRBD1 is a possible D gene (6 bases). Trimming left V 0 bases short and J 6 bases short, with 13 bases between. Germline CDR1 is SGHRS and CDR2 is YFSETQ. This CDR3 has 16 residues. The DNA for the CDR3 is TGCGCCAGCAGCTTGGTGGGCGGGGGCCCTAATTCACCCCTCCACTTT. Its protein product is CASSLVGGGPNSPLHF.

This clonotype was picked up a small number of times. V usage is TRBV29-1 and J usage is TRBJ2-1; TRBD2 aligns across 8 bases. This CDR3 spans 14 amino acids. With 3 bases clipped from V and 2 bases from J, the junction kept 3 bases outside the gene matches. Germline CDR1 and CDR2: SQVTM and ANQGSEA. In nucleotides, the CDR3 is TGCAGCGTTGAGGACGGGGGGGCCTACAATGAGCAGTTCTTC. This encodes CSVEDGGAYNEQFF.

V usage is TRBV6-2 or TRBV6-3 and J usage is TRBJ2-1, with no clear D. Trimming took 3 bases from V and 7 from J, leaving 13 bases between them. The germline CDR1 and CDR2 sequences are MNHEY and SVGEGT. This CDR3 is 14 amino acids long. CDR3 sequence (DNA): TGTGCCAGCAGTTATGGATACCAGTGGAATGAGCAGTTCTTC. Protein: CASSYGYQWNEQFF.

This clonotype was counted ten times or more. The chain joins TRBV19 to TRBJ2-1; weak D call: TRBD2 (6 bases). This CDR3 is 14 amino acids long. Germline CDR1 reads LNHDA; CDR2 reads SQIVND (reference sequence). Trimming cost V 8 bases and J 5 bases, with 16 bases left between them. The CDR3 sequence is CASRIRGLNNEQFF. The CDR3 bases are TGTGCCAGTCGGATCCGGGGACTGAACAATGAGCAGTTCTTC.